One sample yielded the 27 T cell receptor beta chains listed below, sequenced in a study of human T cells and chemical hapten exposure. Specified time point: pre-sensitization, week 0. Treatment indicated: therapeutic diphenylcyclopropenone sensitization with weekly scalp DPC. TCRdb re-derived calls from the RACE reads in MiXCR, one entry per CDR3 protein. The sample yields some 200,000 distinct CDR3 sequences, 25% to 35% seen once. Specimen: whole blood, collected in connection with sensitization to the hapten diphenylcyclopropenone (DPC). Receptors were obtained from a woman aged 25 to 45 with alopecia areata. Some clones in this sample may be carry-over from other donors' samples.

This chain connects TRBV7-9 to TRBJ1-2; the D is unclear. Germline V gene lookup returns CDR1 SEHNR and CDR2 FQNEAQ (reference sequence). The germline V and J ends were trimmed by 6 bases and 8 bases, with 10 bases remaining between them. The CDR3 covers 11 residues. Written as DNA, the CDR3 is TGTGCCAGCAGAGGAGAGGGAGGCTACACCTTC. As protein: CASRGEGGYTF. Full variable domain (missing parts from reference TRBV7-9 and TRBJ1-2): DTGVSQNPRHKITKRGQNVTFRCDPISEHNRLYWYRQTLGQGPEFLTYFQNEAQLEKSRLLSDRFSAERPKGSFSTLEIQRTEQGDSAMYLCASRGEGGYTFGSGTRLTVV.

This clonotype was counted between two and nine times. The J gene is TRBJ1-1, the V gene TRBV5-6, with 7 bases lining up with TRBD1. This CDR3 is built from 12 residues. V shed 6 bases and J 6 bases; nucleotides not matched to a gene: 5. CDR1 SGHDT and CDR2 YYEEEE come from the germline V gene. CDR3 residues: CASILQGAEAFF. The CDR3 DNA reads as TGTGCCAGCATCCTGCAGGGGGCTGAAGCTTTCTTT.

The count of this clonotype is one. V usage is TRBV2 and J usage is TRBJ1-5; the D is unclear. Germline-derived CDR1 and CDR2 are SNHLY and FYNNEI. V was pared by 6 bases and J by 0 bases, with 12 bases between. The CDR3 extends over 15 amino acids. Written as DNA, the CDR3 is TGTGCCAGCAGAGATGGACGGTATAGCAATCAGCCCCAGCATTTT. It specifies CASRDGRYSNQPQHF.

V is TRBV29-1 and J is TRBJ2-7; D might be TRBD1 or TRBD2, each matching 6 bases. The CDR3 is 14 amino acids. V was trimmed by 4 bases and J by 3 bases, leaving 16 bases between them. Germline V gene lookup returns CDR1 SQVTM and CDR2 ANQGSEA. CDR3 sequence: CSVGRDNLHYEQYF. The CDR3, as DNA: TGCAGCGTTGGGCGGGACAATCTGCACTACGAGCAGTACTTC.

This clonotype was seen ten or more times. V and J are TRBV3-1 and TRBJ1-5; perhaps TRBD1 as D (5 bases). The CDR3 contains 14 residues. Trimming pared 0 bases from V and 4 bases from J, leaving 7 bases between. Germline V lookup: CDR1 LGHDT, CDR2 YNNKEL (reference sequence). The CDR3 loop reads CASSQEGVNQPQHF. The CDR3 nucleotides are TGTGCCAGCAGCCAAGAAGGGGTTAATCAGCCCCAGCATTTT.

The gene calls are TRBV6-1 and TRBJ2-7, with 8 bases aligning to TRBD2. The CDR3 contains 14 residues. Germline CDR1 MNHNS, CDR2 SASEGT. Germline trimming cut 1 base from V and 4 bases from J; bases unmatched to any gene: 3. CDR3 bases: TGTGCCAGCAGTGAAGGGCGGGGGGCGTACGAGCAGTACTTC. Its protein product is CASSEGRGAYEQYF.

This clonotype occurred a few times. V usage is TRBV9 and J usage is TRBJ1-3; 8 positions match TRBD1. Germline CDR1 reads SGDLS; CDR2 reads YYNGEE. V trimming: 2 bases; J trimming: 2 bases; junction bases outside the gene matches: 3. The CDR3 covers 15 residues. The CDR3 DNA sequence: TGTGCCAGCAGCGTGGCGACAGGGGCTGGAAACACCATATATTTT. Translated, it gives CASSVATGAGNTIYF.

The chain recombines TRBV6-2 or TRBV6-3 with TRBJ1-1; 8 nucleotides line up with TRBD1. Germline CDR1 MNHEY, CDR2 SVGEGT. The CDR3 is 15 amino acids. V lost 6 bases, J lost 4 bases, and 10 bases stayed unmatched. For the CDR3, the DNA is TGTGCCAGCAGCCCTCGAAGGACAGGGATCACTGAAGCTTTCTTT. It yields the protein CASSPRRTGITEAFF.

The CDR3 loop is CSVAGLAGNIQYF. In nucleotides, the CDR3 is TGCAGCGTTGCCGGACTAGCAGGCAACATTCAGTACTTC. The chain links TRBV29-1 to TRBJ2-4; TRBD2 matches 8 bases. CDR3 length equals 13 residues. With V trimmed by 4 bases and J by 7 bases, 6 bases remained unmatched. The germline gives CDR1 SQVTM, CDR2 ANQGSEA. The full variable domain, in which reference TRBV29-1 and TRBJ2-4 provide the parts outside the CDR3, is SAVISQKPSRDICQRGTSLTIQCQVDSQVTMMFWYRQQPGQSLTLIATANQGSEATYESGFVIDKFPISRPNLTFSTLTVSNMSPEDSSIYLCSVAGLAGNIQYFGAGTRLSVL.

The chain is built from TRBV28 and TRBJ1-2; tentative D call: TRBD1 (6 bases). This CDR3 comprises 14 residues. The germline CDR1 and CDR2 sequences are MDHEN and SYDVKM. Trimming pared 10 bases from V and 2 bases from J, leaving 17 bases between. CDR3 in DNA: TGTGCCACCGCCCCGGACCAGGGGAACTATGGCTACACCTTC. Residues: CATAPDQGNYGYTF.

This clonotype was seen only once. This rearrangement joins TRBV5-4 to TRBJ2-5; 8 nucleotides match TRBD1. Trimming at V came to 4 bases and at J to 4 bases, leaving 9 bases not matched to a gene. The CDR3 has 15 residues. Germline V lookup: CDR1 SGHNT, CDR2 YYREEE (reference sequence). In nucleotides, the CDR3 is TGTGCCAGCAGCCTCGCAGGGGGCGCGAGAGAGACCCAGTACTTC. Protein product: CASSLAGGARETQYF.

This clonotype has just a few counts. V is TRBV12-3 or TRBV12-4 and J is TRBJ2-2; D not resolved. The V and J ends lost 9 bases and 5 bases respectively, with 16 bases between them. The CDR3 sequence is 14 residues long. The CDR3 sequence: CASIRGLSTGELFF. DNA of the CDR3: TGTGCCAGTATTCGCGGCCTTTCAACCGGGGAGCTGTTTTTT.

V gene TRBV5-1 combines with J gene TRBJ2-3, with 10 nucleotides matching TRBD2. Germline CDR1 is SGHRS and CDR2 is YFSETQ. The CDR3 consists of 16 residues. J was trimmed by 0 bases and V by 3 bases; bases with no gene match: 4. CDR3 residues: CASSSGTSESTDTQYF. The CDR3 nucleotides are TGCGCCAGCAGCTCCGGGACTAGCGAAAGCACAGATACGCAGTATTTT.

The chain links TRBV6-1 to TRBJ2-5; the D gene is possibly TRBD2 (6 bases). The CDR3 contains 13 residues. Germline CDR1 MNHNS, CDR2 SASEGT. V lost 6 bases to trimming and J lost 2 bases, with 10 bases between them. CDR3 nucleotide sequence: TGTGCCAGCAGAAGCGGGCCACAAGAGACCCAGTACTTC. Translated, it gives CASRSGPQETQYF.

The J gene is TRBJ1-4, the V gene TRBV11-2, with D possibly being TRBD1 (5 bases). Germline lookup yields CDR1 SGHAT and CDR2 FQNNGV. Trimming pared 4 bases from V and 4 bases from J, leaving 7 bases between. This CDR3 has 13 amino acids. CDR3 sequence: CASSSGHNEKLFF. The CDR3 coding sequence is TGTGCCAGCAGCTCAGGACATAATGAAAAACTGTTTTTT.

This chain joins TRBV3-2 and TRBJ2-3; the table's D call TRBD2 went unverified against the DNA. TRBV3-2 is flagged as a pseudogene. The CDR3 runs to 22 residues. The CDR3 sequence is CASSQDPPLFEAGGPVTDTQYF. The CDR3 DNA reads as TGTGCCAGCAGCCAAGATCCCCCCCTTTTTGAGGCGGGGGGGCCAGTCACAGATACGCAGTATTTT.

V is TRBV5-1 and J is TRBJ1-2; 8 bases are shared with TRBD1. Germline V gene data show CDR1 as SGHRS and CDR2 as YFSETQ. The CDR3 totals 14 residues. Germline trimming cut 4 bases from V and 4 bases from J; bases unmatched to any gene: 6. Here the CDR3 reads CASSTGQEAYGYTF. Here the CDR3 DNA reads TGCGCCAGCAGCACGGGACAGGAAGCCTATGGCTACACCTTC.

The CDR3 bases are TGTGCCTGGAGTACGGGAGAGAACAATGAGCAGTTCTTC. The encoded protein is CAWSTGENNEQFF. The J gene is TRBJ2-1, the V gene TRBV30, with a possible D match to TRBD2 (6 bases). The germline V gene encodes CDR1 GTSNPN and CDR2 SVGIG (reference sequence). Trimming left V 2 bases short and J 5 bases short, with 10 bases between. CDR3 length: 13 amino acids.

This CDR3 is CSAKGAGQGAYNSPLHF. The CDR3 DNA reads TGCAGTGCCAAAGGTGCCGGACAGGGGGCCTATAATTCACCCCTCCACTTT. The V call is TRBV20-1, the J call TRBJ1-6, with TRBD1 matching over 10 bases. Germline V gives CDR1 DFQATT, CDR2 SNEGSKA (reference sequence). V gave up 6 bases and J gave up 2 bases; unmatched junction bases: 10. The CDR3 spans 17 residues.

V is TRBV20-1 and J is TRBJ2-7; 7 bases fit TRBD2. Unmatched junction bases numbered 0, after V lost 1 base and J lost 0 bases. CDR3 length equals 13 residues. In germline, CDR1 is DFQATT, CDR2 SNEGSKA (reference sequence). The DNA for the CDR3 is TGCAGTGCTAGAGGCGGGAGCTCCTACGAGCAGTACTTC. This encodes CSARGGSSYEQYF.

The V and J genes are TRBV28 and TRBJ1-1; no clear D gene. Germline V CDR1 and CDR2: MDHEN, SYDVKM. The ends were cut back, 4 bases at V and 4 bases at J, with 13 bases in the middle. The CDR3 is made up of 14 amino acids. The CDR3 reads CASSSGVGRTEAFF. CDR3 coding DNA: TGTGCCAGCAGTTCCGGGGTCGGGCGCACTGAAGCTTTCTTT.

This chain joins TRBV9 and TRBJ2-7, with 10 nucleotides matching TRBD1. Germline CDR1 and CDR2: SGDLS and YYNGEE. The length of the CDR3 is 15 residues. The CDR3 is CVTSRTGTGEDEQYF. CDR3 bases: TGTGTCACTTCGAGGACCGGGACAGGGGAGGACGAGCAGTACTTC.

This clonotype came up a few times. The chain has TRBV4-1 and TRBJ2-3, with 10 bases aligning to TRBD2. Germline loops: CDR1 MGHRA, CDR2 YSYEKL. The CDR3 has 15 residues. Unmatched junction bases numbered 8, after V lost 1 base and J lost 10 bases. CDR3 coding DNA: TGCGCCAGCAGCCAAGGGGGACTAGCGCCCACCCCGCAGTATTTT. Its translation is CASSQGGLAPTPQYF.

The chain is built from TRBV4-3 and TRBJ1-6; D not certain. The CDR3 extends over 13 amino acids. V shed 0 bases and J shed 9 bases, with 6 bases lying between them. In germline, CDR1 is LGHNA, CDR2 YSLEER. CDR3 bases: TGCGCCAGCAGCCAAGATCTAACTTCACCCCTCCACTTT. As protein: CASSQDLTSPLHF.

This clonotype was observed at least ten times. V and J are TRBV19 and TRBJ1-5; no clear D gene. The germline CDR1 and CDR2 sequences are LNHDA and SQIVND (reference sequence). The CDR3 runs to 13 residues. Trimming left V 3 bases short and J 2 bases short, with 5 bases between. CDR3 amino acids: CASSMNGNQPQHF. CDR3 bases: TGTGCCAGTAGTATGAACGGCAATCAGCCCCAGCATTTT.

The CDR3 bases are TGCGCCAGCAGCCGACTACAGGGGTTAGGGGGGTGGGGTGTC. Residues: CASSRLQGLGGWGV. The chain joins TRBV4-3 to TRBJ2-7; the D gene is possibly TRBD1 (7 bases). The V gene's germline CDR1 is LGHNA and CDR2 YSLEER. There are 14 residues in the CDR3.

The chain combines TRBV12-3 or TRBV12-4 with TRBJ1-2; a weak D match, TRBD1 (6 bases). The CDR3 consists of 13 residues. V lost 4 bases to trimming and J lost 7 bases, with 13 bases between them. The CDR3: CASSSPDRSGYTF. Here the CDR3 DNA reads TGTGCCAGCAGTTCCCCAGACAGGAGTGGCTACACCTTC.